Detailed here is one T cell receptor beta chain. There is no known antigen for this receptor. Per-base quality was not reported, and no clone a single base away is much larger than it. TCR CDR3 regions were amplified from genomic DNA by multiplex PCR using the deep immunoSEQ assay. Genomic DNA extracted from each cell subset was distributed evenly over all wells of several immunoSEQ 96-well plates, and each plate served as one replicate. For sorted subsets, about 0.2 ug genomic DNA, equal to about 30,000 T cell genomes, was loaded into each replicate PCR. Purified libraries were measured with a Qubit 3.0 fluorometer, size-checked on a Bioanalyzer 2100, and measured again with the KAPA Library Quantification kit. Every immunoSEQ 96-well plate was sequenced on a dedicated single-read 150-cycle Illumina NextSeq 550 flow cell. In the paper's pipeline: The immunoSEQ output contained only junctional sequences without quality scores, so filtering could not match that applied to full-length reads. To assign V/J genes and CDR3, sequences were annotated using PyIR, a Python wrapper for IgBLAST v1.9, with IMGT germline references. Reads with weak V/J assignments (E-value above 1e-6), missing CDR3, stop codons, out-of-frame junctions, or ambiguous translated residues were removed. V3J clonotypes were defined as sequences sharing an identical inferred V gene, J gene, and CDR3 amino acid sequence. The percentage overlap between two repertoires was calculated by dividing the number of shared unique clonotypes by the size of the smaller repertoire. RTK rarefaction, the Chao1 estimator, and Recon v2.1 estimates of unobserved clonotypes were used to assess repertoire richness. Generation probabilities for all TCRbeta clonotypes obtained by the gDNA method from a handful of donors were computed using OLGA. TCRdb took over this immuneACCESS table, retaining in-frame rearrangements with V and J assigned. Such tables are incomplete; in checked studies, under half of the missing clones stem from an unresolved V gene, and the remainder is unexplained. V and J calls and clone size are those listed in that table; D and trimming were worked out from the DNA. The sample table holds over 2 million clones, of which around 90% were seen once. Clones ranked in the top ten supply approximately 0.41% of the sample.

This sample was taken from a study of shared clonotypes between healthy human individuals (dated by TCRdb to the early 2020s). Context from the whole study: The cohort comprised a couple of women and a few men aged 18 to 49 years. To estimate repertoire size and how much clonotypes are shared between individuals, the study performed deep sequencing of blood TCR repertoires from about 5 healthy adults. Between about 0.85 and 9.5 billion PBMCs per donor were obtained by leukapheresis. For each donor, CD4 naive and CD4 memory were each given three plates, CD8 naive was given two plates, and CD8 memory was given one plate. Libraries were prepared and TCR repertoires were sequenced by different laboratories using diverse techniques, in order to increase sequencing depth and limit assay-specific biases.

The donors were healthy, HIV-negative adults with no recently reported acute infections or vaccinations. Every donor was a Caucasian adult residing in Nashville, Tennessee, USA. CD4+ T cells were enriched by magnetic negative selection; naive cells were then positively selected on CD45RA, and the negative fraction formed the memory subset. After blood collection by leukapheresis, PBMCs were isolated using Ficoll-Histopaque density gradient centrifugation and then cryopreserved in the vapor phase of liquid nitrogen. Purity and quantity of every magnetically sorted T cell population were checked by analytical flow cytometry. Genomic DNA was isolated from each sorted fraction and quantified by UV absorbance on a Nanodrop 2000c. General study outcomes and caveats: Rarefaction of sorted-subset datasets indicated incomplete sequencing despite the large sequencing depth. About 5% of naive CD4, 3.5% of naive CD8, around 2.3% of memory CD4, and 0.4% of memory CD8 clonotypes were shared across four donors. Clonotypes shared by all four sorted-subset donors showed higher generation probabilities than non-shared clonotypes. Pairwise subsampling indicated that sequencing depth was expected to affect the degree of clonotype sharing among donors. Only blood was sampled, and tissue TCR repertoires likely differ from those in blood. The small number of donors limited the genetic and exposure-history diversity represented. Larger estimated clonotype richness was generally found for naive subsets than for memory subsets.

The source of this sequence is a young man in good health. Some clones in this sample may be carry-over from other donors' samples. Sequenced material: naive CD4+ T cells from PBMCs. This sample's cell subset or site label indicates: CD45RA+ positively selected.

CDR3 reads: CASSPAEGVAFF. Read as DNA, the sequence is TGTGCCAGCAGTCCAGCTGAGGGGGTCGCTTTCTTT. This chain is built from TRBV28 and TRBJ1-1; a weak D assignment points to TRBD1 (6 bases agree). From cysteine to phenylalanine, the CDR3 is 12 amino acids long. The CDR3 DNA has 36 bases and is translated from base 1. V is shortened by 5 bases, J by 11 bases, and the region joining them spans 15 bases. The germline V gene gives CDR1 as MDHEN and CDR2 as SYDVKM. Reference TRBV28 and TRBJ1-1 proteins supply the regions before and after the CDR3; the full variable domain is: DVKVTQSSRYLVKRTGEKVFLECVQDMDHENMFWYRQDPGLGLRLIYFSYDVKMKEKGDIPEGYSVSREKKERFSLILESASTNQTSMYLCASSPAEGVAFFGQGTRLTVV.